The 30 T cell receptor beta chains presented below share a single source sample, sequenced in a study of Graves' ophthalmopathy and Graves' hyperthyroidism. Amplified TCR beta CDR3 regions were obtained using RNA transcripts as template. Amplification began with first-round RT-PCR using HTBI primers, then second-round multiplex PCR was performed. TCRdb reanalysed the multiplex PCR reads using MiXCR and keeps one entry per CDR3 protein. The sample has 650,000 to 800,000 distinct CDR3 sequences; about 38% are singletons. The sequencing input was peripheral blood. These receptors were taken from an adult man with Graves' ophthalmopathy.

In nucleotides, the CDR3 is TGTGCCAGCTCACCGCCGAACCCGGAAGAGACCCAGTACTTC. Translation: CASSPPNPEETQYF. The V and J genes are TRBV9 and TRBJ2-5; D unclear. There are 14 residues in the CDR3. The germline V gene encodes CDR1 SGDLS and CDR2 YYNGEE. Trimming stripped 7 bases from V and 3 bases from J, with 16 bases between.

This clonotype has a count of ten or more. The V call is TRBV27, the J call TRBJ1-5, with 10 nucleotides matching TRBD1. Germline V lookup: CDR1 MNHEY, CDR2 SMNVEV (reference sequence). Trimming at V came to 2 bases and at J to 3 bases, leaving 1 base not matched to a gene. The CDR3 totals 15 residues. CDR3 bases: TGTGCCAGCAGTTTAGGGACAGGGGCCAATCAGCCCCAGCATTTT. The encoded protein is CASSLGTGANQPQHF.

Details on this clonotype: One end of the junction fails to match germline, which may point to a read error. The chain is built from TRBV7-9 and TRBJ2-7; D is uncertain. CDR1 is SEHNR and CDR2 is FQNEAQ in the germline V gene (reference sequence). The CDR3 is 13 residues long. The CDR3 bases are TGTGCCAGCAGCTTAGGAGGTATTTACGAGCCGTACTTC. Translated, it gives CASSLGGIYEPYF.

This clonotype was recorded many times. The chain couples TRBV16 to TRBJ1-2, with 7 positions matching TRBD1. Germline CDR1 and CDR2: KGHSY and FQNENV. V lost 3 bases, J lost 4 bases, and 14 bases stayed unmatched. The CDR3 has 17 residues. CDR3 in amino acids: CASSHWTGAPSSYGYTF. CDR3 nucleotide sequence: TGTGCCAGCAGCCACTGGACAGGAGCTCCGTCTAGCTATGGCTACACCTTC.

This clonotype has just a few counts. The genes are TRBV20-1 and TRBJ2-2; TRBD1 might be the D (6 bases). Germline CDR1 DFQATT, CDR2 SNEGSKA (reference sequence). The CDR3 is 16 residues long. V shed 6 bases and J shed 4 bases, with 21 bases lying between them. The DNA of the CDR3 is TGCAGTGCCCCGTGGGATGGGGGCTCGGGCACCGGGGAGCTGTTTTTT. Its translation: CSAPWDGGSGTGELFF.

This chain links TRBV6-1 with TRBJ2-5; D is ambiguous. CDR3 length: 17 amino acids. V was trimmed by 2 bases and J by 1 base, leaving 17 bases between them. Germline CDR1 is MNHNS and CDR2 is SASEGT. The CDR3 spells CASSESPTPGSQETQYF. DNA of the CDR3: TGTGCCAGCAGTGAAAGCCCCACCCCAGGTAGCCAAGAGACCCAGTACTTC.

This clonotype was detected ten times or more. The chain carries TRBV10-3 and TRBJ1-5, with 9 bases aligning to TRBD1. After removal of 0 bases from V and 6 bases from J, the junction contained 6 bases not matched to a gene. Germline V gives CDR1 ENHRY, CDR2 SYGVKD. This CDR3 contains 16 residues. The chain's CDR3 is CAISESGQGAFQPQHF. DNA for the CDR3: TGTGCCATCAGTGAGTCGGGACAGGGTGCGTTTCAGCCCCAGCATTTT.

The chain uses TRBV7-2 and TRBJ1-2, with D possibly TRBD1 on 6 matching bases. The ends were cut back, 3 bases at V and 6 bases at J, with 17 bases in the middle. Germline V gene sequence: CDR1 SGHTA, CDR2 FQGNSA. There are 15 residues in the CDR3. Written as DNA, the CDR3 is TGTGCCAGCAGCTTGGAGCAGGGGAGGAACGATGGCTACACCTTC. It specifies CASSLEQGRNDGYTF. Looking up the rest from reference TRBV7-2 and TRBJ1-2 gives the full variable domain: GAGVSQSPSNKVTEKGKDVELRCDPISGHTALYWYRQSLGQGLEFLIYFQGNSAPDKSGLPSDRFSAERTGGSVSTLTIQRTQQEDSAVYLCASSLEQGRNDGYTFGSGTRLTVV.

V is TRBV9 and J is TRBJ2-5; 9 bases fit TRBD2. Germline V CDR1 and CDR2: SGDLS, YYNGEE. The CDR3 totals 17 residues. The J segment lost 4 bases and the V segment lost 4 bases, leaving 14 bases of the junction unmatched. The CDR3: CASSPAKVSGSLETQYF. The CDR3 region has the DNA TGTGCCAGCAGCCCGGCTAAGGTTAGCGGGAGCCTAGAGACCCAGTACTTC.

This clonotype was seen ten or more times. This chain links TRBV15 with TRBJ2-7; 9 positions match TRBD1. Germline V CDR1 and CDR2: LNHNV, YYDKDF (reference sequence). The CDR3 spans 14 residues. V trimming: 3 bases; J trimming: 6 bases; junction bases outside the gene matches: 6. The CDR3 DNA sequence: TGTGCCACCAGCAGGGACAGGGGTCTACTCGAGCAGTACTTC. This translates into CATSRDRGLLEQYF.

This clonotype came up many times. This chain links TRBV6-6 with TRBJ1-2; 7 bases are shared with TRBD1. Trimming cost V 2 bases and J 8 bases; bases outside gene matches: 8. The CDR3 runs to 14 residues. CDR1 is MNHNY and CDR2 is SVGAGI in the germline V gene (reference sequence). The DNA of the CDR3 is TGTGCCAGCAGTTACGGGACAGTCGCTGAGGGCTACACCTTC. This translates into CASSYGTVAEGYTF.

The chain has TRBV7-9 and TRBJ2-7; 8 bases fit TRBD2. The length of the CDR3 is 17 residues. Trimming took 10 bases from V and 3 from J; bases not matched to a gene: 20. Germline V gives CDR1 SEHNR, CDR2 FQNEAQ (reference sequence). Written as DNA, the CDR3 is TGTGCCACCGACCGCACGACGGGGGGGGCAATCCTCTACGAGCAGTACTTC. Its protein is CATDRTTGGAILYEQYF. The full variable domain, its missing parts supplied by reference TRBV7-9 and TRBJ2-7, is DTGVSQNPRHKITKRGQNVTFRCDPISEHNRLYWYRQTLGQGPEFLTYFQNEAQLEKSRLLSDRFSAERPKGSFSTLEIQRTEQGDSAMYLCATDRTTGGAILYEQYFGPGTRLTVT.

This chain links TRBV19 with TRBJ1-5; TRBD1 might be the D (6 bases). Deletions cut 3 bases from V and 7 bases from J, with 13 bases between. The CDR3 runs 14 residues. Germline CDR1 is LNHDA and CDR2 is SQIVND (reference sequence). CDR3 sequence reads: CASSILGGGQPQHF. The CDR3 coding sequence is TGTGCCAGTAGTATTTTAGGGGGGGGACAGCCCCAGCATTTT.

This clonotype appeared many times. The CDR3 is CASSPGRAPEAFF. CDR3 sequence (DNA): TGTGCCAGCAGTCCAGGACGGGCTCCTGAAGCTTTCTTT. The chain links TRBV12-3 or TRBV12-4 to TRBJ1-1; no definite D call. Trimming cost V 5 bases and J 6 bases, with 13 bases left between them. The CDR3 is made up of 13 amino acids.

CDR3 residues: CAISESTGTSPLHF. In nucleotides, the CDR3 is TGTGCCATCAGTGAGTCGACAGGGACCTCACCCCTCCACTTT. The rearrangement uses TRBV10-3 and TRBJ1-6; 7 nucleotides line up with TRBD1. Per germline, CDR1 ENHRY and CDR2 SYGVKD. Germline trimming cut 0 bases from V and 10 bases from J; bases unmatched to any gene: 3. The CDR3 runs 14 residues.

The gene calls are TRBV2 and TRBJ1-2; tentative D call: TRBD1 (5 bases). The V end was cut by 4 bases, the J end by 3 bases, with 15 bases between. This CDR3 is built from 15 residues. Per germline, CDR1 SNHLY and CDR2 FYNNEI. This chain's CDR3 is CASSARDDSYYGYTF. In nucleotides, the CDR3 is TGTGCCAGCAGTGCTAGAGATGACAGCTACTATGGCTACACCTTC.

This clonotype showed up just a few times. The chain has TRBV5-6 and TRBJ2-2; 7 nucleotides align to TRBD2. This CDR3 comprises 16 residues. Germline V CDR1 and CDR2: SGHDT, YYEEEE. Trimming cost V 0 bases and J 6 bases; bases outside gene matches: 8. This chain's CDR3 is CASSLVGGGPSGELFF. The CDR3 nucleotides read TGTGCCAGCAGCTTGGTCGGGGGAGGGCCGTCCGGGGAGCTGTTTTTT. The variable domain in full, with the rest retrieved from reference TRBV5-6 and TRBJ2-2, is DAGVTQSPTHLIKTRGQQVTLRCSPKSGHDTVSWYQQALGQGPQFIFQYYEEEERQRGNFPDRFSGHQFPNYSSELNVNALLLGDSALYLCASSLVGGGPSGELFFGEGSRLTVL.

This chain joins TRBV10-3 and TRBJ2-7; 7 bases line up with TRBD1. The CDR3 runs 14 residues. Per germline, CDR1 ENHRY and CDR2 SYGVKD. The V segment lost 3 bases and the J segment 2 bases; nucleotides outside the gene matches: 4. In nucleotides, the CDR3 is TGTGCCATCAGTGATACAGGGGTCGCCTACGAGCAGTACTTC. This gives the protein CAISDTGVAYEQYF.

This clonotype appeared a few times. CDR3 coding DNA: TGTGCCAGCAGACCCGGGAGCGCCGGGGAGCTGTTTTTT. This codes for CASRPGSAGELFF. The chain is built from TRBV12-3 or TRBV12-4 and TRBJ2-2, with D perhaps TRBD2 (6 bases). The CDR3 sequence is 13 residues long. V was pared by 6 bases and J by 6 bases, with 11 bases between.

CDR3 DNA: TGTGCCACCAGTGGTTACCCAGAGACCCAGTACTTC. This sequence encodes CATSGYPETQYF. The V and J genes are TRBV24-1 and TRBJ2-5, with no clear D. The V end lost 5 bases, the J end lost 4 bases, and 7 bases lay between the germline ends. Germline V gene sequence: CDR1 KGHDR, CDR2 SFDVKD. CDR3 size: 12 residues.

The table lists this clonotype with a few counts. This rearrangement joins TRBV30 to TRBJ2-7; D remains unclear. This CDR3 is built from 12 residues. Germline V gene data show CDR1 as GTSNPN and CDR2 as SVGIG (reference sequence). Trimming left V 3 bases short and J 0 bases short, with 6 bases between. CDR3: CAWRVNSYEQYF. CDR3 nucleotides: TGTGCCTGGAGGGTGAACTCCTACGAGCAGTACTTC.

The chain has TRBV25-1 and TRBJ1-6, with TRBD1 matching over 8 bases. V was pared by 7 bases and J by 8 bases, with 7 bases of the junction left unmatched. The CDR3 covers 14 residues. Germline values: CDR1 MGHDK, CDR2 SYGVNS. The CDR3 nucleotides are TGTGCCAGCACCCCGACAGGGGTGGATTCACCCCTCCACTTT. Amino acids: CASTPTGVDSPLHF. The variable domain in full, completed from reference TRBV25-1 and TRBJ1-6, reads EADIYQTPRYLVIGTGKKITLECSQTMGHDKMYWYQQDPGMELHLIHYSYGVNSTEKGDLSSESTVSRIRTEHFPLTLESARPSHTSQYLCASTPTGVDSPLHFGNGTRLTVT.

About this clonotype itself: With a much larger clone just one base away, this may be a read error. Here the CDR3 reads CAGRTSGGSIYEQYF. The CDR3 DNA reads TGCGCCGGCAGGACTAGCGGGGGGAGTATTTACGAGCAGTACTTC. The J gene is TRBJ2-7, the V gene TRBV10-2; TRBD2 matches at 14 bases. CDR1 WSHSY and CDR2 SAAADI come from the germline V gene. The CDR3 length is 15 residues.

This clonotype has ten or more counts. CDR3: CASSLEAGGKDGELFF. In DNA, the CDR3 is TGTGCCAGCAGCTTAGAAGCGGGAGGAAAGGACGGGGAGCTGTTTTTT. The gene calls are TRBV7-2 and TRBJ2-2, with TRBD2 matching over 9 bases. Germline V gives CDR1 SGHTA, CDR2 FQGNSA. Trimming cost V 1 base and J 7 bases; bases outside gene matches: 7. The CDR3 has 16 residues. The variable domain in full, with the rest retrieved from reference TRBV7-2 and TRBJ2-2, is GAGVSQSPSNKVTEKGKDVELRCDPISGHTALYWYRQSLGQGLEFLIYFQGNSAPDKSGLPSDRFSAERTGGSVSTLTIQRTQQEDSAVYLCASSLEAGGKDGELFFGEGSRLTVL.

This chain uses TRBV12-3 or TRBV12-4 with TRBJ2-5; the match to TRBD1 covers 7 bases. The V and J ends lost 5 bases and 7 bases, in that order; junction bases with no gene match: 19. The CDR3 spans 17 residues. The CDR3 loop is CASSGSQQGQPFWTQYF. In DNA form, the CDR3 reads TGTGCCAGCAGTGGCTCTCAGCAGGGACAGCCCTTTTGGACCCAGTACTTC.

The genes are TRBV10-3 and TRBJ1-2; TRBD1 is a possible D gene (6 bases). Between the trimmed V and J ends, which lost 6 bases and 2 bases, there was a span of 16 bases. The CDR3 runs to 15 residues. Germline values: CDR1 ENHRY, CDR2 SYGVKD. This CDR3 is CAISQTSGGNYGYTF. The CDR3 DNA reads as TGTGCCATCAGCCAAACTTCGGGGGGCAACTATGGCTACACCTTC.

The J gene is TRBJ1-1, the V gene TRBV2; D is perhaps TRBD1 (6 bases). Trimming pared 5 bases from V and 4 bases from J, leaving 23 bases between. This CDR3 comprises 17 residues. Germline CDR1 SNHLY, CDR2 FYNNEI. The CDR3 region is CASSYSLQGRGGTEAFF. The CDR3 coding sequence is TGTGCCAGCAGTTACTCTCTGCAGGGGCGCGGAGGCACTGAAGCTTTCTTT. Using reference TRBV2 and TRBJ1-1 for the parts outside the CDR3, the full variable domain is EPEVTQTPSHQVTQMGQEVILRCVPISNHLYFYWYRQILGQKVEFLVSFYNNEISEKSEIFDDQFSVERPDGSNFTLKIRSTKLEDSAMYFCASSYSLQGRGGTEAFFGQGTRLTVV.

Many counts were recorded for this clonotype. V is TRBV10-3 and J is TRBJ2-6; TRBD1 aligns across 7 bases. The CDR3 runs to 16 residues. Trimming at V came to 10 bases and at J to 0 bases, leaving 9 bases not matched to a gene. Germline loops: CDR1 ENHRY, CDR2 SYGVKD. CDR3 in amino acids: CASGRQGVSGANVLTF. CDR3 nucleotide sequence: TGTGCCAGCGGTAGGCAGGGGGTCTCTGGGGCCAACGTCCTGACTTTC.

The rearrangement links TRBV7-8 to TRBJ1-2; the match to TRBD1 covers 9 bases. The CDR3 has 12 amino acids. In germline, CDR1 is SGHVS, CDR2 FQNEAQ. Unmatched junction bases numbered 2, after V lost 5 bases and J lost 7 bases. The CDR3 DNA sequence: TGTGCCAGCAGCACAGGGGGCAGTGGCTACACCTTC. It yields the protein CASSTGGSGYTF. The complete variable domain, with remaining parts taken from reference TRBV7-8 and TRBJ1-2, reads GAGVSQSPRYKVAKRGQDVALRCDPISGHVSLFWYQQALGQGPEFLTYFQNEAQLDKSGLPSDRFFAERPEGSVSTLKIQRTQQEDSAVYLCASSTGGSGYTFGSGTRLTVV.

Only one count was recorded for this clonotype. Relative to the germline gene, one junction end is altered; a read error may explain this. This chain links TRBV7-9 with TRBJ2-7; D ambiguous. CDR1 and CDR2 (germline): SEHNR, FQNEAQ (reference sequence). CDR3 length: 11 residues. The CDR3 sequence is CASSDIYEQHF. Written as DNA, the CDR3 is TGTGCCAGCAGTGATATTTACGAGCAGCACTTC.